Listed here are 2 T cell receptor beta chains from one sample, sequenced in a study of T cell responses to AZD1222 COVID-19 vaccine. The data were produced by immunoSEQ multiplex PCR, yet TCRdb's version contains in-frame clones alone and is incomplete. The sample has approximately 120,000 clones, roughly 87% seen once. Source: peripheral blood, taken on day 0 of MenACWY control vaccination. These receptors were taken from an adult in good health.

This chain joins TRBV2 and TRBJ2-4; D is perhaps TRBD1 (6 bases). The germline gives CDR1 SNHLY, CDR2 FYNNEI. The CDR3 has 13 amino acids. The ends were cut back, 10 bases at V and 7 bases at J, with 17 bases in the middle. The CDR3 coding sequence is TGTGCCACCCACCGGCTGGGGGCCAACATTCAGTACTTC. Residues: CATHRLGANIQYF.

The V and J genes are TRBV11-2 and TRBJ1-1, with D hard to call. V lost 7 bases and J 4 bases, leaving 16 bases between the germline ends. There are 14 residues in the CDR3. Germline V gene sequence: CDR1 SGHAT, CDR2 FQNNGV. CDR3 bases: TGTGCCAGCACGCCCCCGGGAGGGATCACTGAAGCTTTCTTT. This codes for CASTPPGGITEAFF.